This T cell receptor (beta chain) was identified during a study of T-cell memory formation after mild COVID-19. Across the study: Among the donors, TCR clusters were largely specific to each donor.

5'RACE primed at constant segments yielded TCR alpha and TCR beta cDNA libraries bearing sample barcodes and UMIs. TCRdb analysed the 5' RACE reads with MiXCR anew, one entry per CDR3 protein. The table shows fewer than 150,000 distinct CDR3 sequences, with approximately 17% occurring only once. V lost 5 bases, J lost 4 bases, and 8 bases stayed unmatched. Looked up from germline, CDR1 is SGHVS and CDR2 is FQNEAQ. The CDR3 totals 17 residues. Findings and limits, study-wide: Certain responding clones were present in pre-infection memory, suggesting participation of cross-reactive memory. Shrinking CD4+ clones resided mostly in CM and EM, and CD8+ ones in EMRA.

In regard to this clonotype: The antigen is unknown.

The chain couples TRBV7-8 to TRBJ2-3; 14 positions agree with TRBD2. The sample consisted of PBMCs or a T cell subset sorted from them (not recorded which). The source of this sequence is a man aged 18 to 35 who had mild COVID-19 (a few samples of this study predate the infection). Cell type and time point are not known. CDR3 sequence reads: CASSTGLAGGPADTQYF. CDR3 DNA sequence: TGTGCCAGCAGCACTGGACTAGCGGGGGGCCCGGCAGATACGCAGTATTTT.